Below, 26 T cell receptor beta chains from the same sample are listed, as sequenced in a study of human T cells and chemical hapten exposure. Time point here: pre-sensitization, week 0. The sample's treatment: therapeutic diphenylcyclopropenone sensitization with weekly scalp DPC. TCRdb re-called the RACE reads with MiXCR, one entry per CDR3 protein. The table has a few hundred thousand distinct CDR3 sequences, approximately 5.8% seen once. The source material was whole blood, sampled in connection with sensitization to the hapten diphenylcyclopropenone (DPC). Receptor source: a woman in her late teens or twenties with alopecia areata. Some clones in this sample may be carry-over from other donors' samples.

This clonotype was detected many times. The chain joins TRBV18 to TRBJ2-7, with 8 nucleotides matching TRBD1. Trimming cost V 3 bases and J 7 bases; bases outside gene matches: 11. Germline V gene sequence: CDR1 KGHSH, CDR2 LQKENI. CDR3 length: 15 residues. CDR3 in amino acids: CASSPISQGAGEQYF. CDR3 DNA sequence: TGTGCCAGCTCACCGATCTCCCAGGGGGCGGGGGAGCAGTACTTC.

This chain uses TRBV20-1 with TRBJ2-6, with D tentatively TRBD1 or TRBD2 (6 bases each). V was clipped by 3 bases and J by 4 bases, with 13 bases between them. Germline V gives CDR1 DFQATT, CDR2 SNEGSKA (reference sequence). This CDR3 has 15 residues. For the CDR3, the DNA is TGCAGTGCTAGGGCCGGGGGCCCCGGGGCCAACGTCCTGACTTTC. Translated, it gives CSARAGGPGANVLTF.

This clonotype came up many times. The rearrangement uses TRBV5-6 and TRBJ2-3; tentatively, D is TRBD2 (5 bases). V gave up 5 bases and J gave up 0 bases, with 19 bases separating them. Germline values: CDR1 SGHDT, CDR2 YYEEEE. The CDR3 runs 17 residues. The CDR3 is CASSSILGSSSTDTQYF. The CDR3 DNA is TGTGCCAGCAGTTCAATCCTGGGGAGCTCTAGCACAGATACGCAGTATTTT.

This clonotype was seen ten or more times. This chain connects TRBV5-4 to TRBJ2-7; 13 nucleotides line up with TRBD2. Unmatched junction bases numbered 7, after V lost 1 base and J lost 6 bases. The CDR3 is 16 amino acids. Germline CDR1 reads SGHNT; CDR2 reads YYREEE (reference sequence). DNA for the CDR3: TGTGCCAGCAGCTTGCCGACTAGCGGGGGGTTAGCCGAGCAGTACTTC. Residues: CASSLPTSGGLAEQYF.

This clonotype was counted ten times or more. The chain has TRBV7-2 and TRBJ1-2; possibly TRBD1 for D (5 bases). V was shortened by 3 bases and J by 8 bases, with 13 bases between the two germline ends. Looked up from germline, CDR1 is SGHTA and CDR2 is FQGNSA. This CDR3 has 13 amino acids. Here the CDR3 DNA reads TGTGCCAGCAGCTTGCAGGGCCCCAGGGGCTACACCTTC. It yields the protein CASSLQGPRGYTF.

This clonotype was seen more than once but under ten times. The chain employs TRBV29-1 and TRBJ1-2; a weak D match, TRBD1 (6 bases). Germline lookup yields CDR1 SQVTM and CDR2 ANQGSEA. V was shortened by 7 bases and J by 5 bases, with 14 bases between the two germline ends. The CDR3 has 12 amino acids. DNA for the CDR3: TGCAGCGAGAGGGGGTTAGATTATGGCTACACCTTC. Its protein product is CSERGLDYGYTF.

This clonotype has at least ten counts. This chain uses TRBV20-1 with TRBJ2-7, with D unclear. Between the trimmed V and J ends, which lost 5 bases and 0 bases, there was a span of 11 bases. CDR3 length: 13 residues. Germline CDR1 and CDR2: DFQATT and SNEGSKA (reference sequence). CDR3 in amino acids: CSARTPSSYEQYF. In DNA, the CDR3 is TGCAGTGCTCGCACTCCGAGCTCCTACGAGCAGTACTTC.

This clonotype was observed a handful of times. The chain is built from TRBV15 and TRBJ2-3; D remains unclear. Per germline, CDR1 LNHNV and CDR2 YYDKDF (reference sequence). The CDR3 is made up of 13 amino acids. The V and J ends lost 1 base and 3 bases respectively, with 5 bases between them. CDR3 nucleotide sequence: TGTGCCACCAGCAGAGTCAGTACAGATACGCAGTATTTT. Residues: CATSRVSTDTQYF.

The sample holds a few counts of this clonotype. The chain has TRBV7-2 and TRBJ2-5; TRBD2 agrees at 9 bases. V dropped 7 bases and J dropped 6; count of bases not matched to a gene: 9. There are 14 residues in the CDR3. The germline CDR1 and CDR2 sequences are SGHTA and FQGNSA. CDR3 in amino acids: CASKFGSGGKTQYF. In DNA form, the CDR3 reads TGTGCCAGCAAGTTTGGTAGCGGGGGAAAGACCCAGTACTTC. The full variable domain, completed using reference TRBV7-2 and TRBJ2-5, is GAGVSQSPSNKVTEKGKDVELRCDPISGHTALYWYRQSLGQGLEFLIYFQGNSAPDKSGLPSDRFSAERTGGSVSTLTIQRTQQEDSAVYLCASKFGSGGKTQYFGPGTRLLVL.

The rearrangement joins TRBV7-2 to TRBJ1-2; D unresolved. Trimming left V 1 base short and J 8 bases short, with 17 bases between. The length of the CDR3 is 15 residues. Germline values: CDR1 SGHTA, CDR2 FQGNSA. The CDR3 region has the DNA TGTGCCAGCAGCTTAGGCGGAAACAACCCAGCCGGCTACACCTTC. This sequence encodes CASSLGGNNPAGYTF.

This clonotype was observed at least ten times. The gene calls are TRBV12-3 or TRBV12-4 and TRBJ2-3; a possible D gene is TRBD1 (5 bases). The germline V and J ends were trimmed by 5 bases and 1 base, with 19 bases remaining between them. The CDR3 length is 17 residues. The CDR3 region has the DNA TGTGCCAGCAGTCGCACGTCGCCGTGGGGCGGCACAGATACGCAGTATTTT. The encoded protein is CASSRTSPWGGTDTQYF.

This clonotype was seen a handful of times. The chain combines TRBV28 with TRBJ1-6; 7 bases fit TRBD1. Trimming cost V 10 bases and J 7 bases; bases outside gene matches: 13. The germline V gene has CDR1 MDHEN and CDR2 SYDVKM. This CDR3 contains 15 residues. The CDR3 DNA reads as TGTGCCACCCTAAAGGGAGGGGGCAACAATTCACCCCTCCACTTT. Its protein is CATLKGGGNNSPLHF.

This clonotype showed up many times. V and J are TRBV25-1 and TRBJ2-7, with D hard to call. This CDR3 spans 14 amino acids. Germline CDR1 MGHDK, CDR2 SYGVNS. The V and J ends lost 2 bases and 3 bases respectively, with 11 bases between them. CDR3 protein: CASSEEGNHYEQYF. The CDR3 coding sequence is TGTGCCAGCAGTGAAGAAGGGAATCACTACGAGCAGTACTTC.

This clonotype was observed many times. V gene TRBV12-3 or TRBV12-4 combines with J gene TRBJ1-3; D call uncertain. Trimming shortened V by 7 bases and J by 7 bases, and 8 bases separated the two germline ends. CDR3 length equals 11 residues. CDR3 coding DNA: TGTGCCAGCACCTTTGGGAACACCATATATTTT. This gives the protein CASTFGNTIYF.

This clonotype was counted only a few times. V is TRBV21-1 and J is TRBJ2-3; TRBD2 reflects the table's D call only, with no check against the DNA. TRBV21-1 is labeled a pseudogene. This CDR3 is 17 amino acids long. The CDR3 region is CASSRASGGDRTDTQYF. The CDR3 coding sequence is TGTGCCAGCAGCAGGGCTAGCGGGGGGGACCGCACAGATACGCAGTATTTT.

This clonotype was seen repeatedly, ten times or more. The CDR3 loop is CASSSRISGGAHNEQFF. The CDR3 coding sequence is TGTGCCAGCAGCTCACGTATTAGCGGGGGGGCACATAATGAGCAGTTCTTC. The rearrangement joins TRBV7-2 to TRBJ2-1, with 11 bases identical to TRBD2. Per germline, CDR1 SGHTA and CDR2 FQGNSA. The CDR3 runs 17 residues. V lost 4 bases, J lost 7 bases, and 12 bases stayed unmatched.

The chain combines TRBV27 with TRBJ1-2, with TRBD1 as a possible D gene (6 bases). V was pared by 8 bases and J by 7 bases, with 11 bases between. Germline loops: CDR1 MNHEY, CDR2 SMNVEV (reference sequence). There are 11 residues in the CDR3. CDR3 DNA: TGTGCCAGCGGGGGGCCCGGTGGCTACACCTTC. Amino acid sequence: CASGGPGGYTF.

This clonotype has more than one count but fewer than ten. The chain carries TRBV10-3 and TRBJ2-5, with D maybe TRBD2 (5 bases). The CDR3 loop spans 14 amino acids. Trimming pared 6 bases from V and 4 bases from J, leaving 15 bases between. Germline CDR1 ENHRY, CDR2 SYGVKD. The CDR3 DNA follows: TGTGCCATCAGCGAGGGTCCCGGTCGAGAGACCCAGTACTTC. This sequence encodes CAISEGPGRETQYF.

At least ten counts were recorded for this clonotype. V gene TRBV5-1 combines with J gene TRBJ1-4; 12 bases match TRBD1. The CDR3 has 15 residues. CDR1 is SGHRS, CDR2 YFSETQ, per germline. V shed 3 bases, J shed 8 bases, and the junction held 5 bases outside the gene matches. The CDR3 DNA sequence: TGCGCCAGCAGCTGGGGACAGGGGGCGAAGGAAAAACTGTTTTTT. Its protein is CASSWGQGAKEKLFF. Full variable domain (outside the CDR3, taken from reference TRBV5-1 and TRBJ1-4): KAGVTQTPRYLIKTRGQQVTLSCSPISGHRSVSWYQQTPGQGLQFLFEYFSETQRNKGNFPGRFSGRQFSNSRSEMNVSTLELGDSALYLCASSWGQGAKEKLFFGSGTQLSVL.

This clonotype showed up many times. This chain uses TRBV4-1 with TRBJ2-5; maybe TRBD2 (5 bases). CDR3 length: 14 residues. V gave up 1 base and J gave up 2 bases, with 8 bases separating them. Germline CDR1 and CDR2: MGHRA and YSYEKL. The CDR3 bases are TGCGCCAGCAGCCAAGCAAGCGGTCAAGAGACCCAGTACTTC. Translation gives CASSQASGQETQYF.

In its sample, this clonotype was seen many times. DNA of the CDR3: TGTGCCAGCAGCTTAGACACTAGCACAGATACGCAGTATTTT. This sequence encodes CASSLDTSTDTQYF. V is TRBV7-8 and J is TRBJ2-3; D gene ambiguous. This CDR3 is 14 amino acids long. Germline loops: CDR1 SGHVS, CDR2 FQNEAQ. V was clipped by 1 base and J by 0 bases, with 5 bases between them.

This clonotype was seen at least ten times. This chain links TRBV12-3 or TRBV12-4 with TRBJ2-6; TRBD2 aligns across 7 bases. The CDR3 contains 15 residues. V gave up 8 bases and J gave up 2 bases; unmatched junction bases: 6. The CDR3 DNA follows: TGTGCCAGCGCCTTGGCGGGGGCTGGGGCCAACGTCCTGACTTTC. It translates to CASALAGAGANVLTF.

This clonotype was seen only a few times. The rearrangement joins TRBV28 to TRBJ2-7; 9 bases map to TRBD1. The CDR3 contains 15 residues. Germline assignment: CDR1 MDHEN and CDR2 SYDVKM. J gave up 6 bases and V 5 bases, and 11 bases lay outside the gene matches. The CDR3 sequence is CASSPRDRVPGEQYF. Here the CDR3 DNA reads TGTGCCAGCAGTCCCCGGGACAGGGTCCCGGGCGAGCAGTACTTC.

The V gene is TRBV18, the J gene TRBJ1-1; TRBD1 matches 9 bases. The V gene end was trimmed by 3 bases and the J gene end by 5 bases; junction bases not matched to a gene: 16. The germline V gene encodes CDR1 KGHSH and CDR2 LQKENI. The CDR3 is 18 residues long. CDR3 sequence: CASSPSPQGAMRRTEAFF. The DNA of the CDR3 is TGTGCCAGCTCACCGAGCCCACAGGGGGCCATGAGGAGGACTGAAGCTTTCTTT. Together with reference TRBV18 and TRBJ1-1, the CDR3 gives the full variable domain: NAGVMQNPRHLVRRRGQEARLRCSPMKGHSHVYWYRQLPEEGLKFMVYLQKENIIDESGMPKERFSAEFPKEGPSILRIQQVVRGDSAAYFCASSPSPQGAMRRTEAFFGQGTRLTVV.

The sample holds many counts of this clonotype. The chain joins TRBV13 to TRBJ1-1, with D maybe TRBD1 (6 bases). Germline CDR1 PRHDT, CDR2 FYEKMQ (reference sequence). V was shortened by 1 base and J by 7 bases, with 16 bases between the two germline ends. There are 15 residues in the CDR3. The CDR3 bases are TGTGCCAGCAGCTTAGCGGGGGCGACCCCCCGTGAAGCTTTCTTT. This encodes CASSLAGATPREAFF.

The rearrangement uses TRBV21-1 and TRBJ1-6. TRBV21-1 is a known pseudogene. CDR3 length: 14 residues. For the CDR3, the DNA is TGTGCGTACGCCGGCAGGCGGTATAATTCACCCCTCCACTTT. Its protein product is CAYAGRRYNSPLHF.